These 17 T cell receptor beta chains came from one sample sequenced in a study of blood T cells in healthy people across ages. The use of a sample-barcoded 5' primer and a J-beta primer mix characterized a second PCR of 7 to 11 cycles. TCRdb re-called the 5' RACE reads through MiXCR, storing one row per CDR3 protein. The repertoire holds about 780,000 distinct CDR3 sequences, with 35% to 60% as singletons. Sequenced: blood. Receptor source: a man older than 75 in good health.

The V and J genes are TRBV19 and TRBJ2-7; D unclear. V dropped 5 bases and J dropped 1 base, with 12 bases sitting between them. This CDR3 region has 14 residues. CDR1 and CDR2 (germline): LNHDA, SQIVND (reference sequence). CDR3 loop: CASSLRQTSYEQYF. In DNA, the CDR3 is TGTGCCAGTAGTCTCAGGCAGACTTCCTACGAGCAGTACTTC.

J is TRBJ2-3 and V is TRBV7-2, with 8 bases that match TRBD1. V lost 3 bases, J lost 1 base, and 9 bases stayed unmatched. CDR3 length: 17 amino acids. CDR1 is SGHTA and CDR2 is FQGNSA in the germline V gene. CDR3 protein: CASSFIGQGKGTDTQYF. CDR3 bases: TGTGCCAGCAGCTTCATCGGACAGGGAAAAGGCACAGATACGCAGTATTTT. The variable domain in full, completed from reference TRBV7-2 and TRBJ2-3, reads GAGVSQSPSNKVTEKGKDVELRCDPISGHTALYWYRQSLGQGLEFLIYFQGNSAPDKSGLPSDRFSAERTGGSVSTLTIQRTQQEDSAVYLCASSFIGQGKGTDTQYFGPGTRLTVL.

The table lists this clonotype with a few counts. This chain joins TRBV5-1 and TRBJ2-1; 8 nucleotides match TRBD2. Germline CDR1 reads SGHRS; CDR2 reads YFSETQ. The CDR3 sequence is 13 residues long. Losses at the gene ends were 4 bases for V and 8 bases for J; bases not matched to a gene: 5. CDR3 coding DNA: TGCGCCAGCAGCGGGACTAGAGGCTATGAGCAGTTCTTC. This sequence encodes CASSGTRGYEQFF.

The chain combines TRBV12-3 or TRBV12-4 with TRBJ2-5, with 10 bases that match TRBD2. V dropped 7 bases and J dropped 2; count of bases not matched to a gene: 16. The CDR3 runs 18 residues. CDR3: CASTLGLAGVVGQETQYF. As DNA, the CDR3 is TGTGCCAGCACCCTGGGGCTAGCGGGAGTCGTTGGGCAAGAGACCCAGTACTTC.

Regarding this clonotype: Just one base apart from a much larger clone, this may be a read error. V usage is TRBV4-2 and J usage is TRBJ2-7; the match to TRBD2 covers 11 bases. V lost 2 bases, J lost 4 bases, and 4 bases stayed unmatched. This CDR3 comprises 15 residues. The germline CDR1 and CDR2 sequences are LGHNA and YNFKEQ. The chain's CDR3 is CASSQTLAGVYEQYF. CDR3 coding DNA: TGTGCCAGCAGCCAAACACTAGCGGGAGTTTACGAGCAGTACTTC.

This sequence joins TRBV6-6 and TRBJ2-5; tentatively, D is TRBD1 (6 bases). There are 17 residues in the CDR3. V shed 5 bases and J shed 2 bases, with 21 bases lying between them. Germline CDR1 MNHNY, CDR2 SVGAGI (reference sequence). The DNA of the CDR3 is TGTGCCAGCAGTCCTCACCCCATCGACAGGAGTCAAGAGACCCAGTACTTC. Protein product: CASSPHPIDRSQETQYF.

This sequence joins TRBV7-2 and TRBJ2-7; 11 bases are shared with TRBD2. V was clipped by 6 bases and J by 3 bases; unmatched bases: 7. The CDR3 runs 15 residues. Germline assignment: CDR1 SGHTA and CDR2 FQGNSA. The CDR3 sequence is CASSFSGRGDYEQYF. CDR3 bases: TGTGCCAGCAGTTTTAGCGGGAGGGGGGACTACGAGCAGTACTTC.

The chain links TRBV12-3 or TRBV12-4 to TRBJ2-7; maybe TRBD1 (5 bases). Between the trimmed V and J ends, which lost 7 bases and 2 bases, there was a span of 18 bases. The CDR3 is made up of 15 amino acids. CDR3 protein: CASTETGTPPYEQYF. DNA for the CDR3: TGTGCCAGCACTGAAACAGGAACACCTCCCTACGAGCAGTACTTC.

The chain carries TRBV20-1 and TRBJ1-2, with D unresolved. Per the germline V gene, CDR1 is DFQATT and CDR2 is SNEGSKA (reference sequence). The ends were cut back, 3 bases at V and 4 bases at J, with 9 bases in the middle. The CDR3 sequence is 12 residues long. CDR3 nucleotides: TGCAGTGCTAGGGAGGGCAGCTATGGCTACACCTTC. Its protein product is CSAREGSYGYTF.

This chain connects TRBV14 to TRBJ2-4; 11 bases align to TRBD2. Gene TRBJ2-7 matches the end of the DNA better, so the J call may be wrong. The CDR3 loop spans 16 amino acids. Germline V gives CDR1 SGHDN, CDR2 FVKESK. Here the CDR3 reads CASSQALAGGIYEQYF. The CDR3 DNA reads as TGTGCCAGCAGCCAAGCTCTAGCGGGAGGTATCTACGAGCAGTACTTC.

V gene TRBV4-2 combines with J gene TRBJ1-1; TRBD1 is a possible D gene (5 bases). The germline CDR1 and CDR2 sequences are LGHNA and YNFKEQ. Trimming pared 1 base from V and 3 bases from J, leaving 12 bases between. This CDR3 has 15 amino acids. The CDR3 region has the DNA TGTGCCAGCAGCCAAGGGGCGGGGGATCACACTGAAGCTTTCTTT. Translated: CASSQGAGDHTEAFF.

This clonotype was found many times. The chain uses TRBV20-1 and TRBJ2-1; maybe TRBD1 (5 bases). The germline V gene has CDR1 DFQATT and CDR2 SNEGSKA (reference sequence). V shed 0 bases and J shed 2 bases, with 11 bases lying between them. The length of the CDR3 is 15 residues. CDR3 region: CSARDPGRPYNEQFF. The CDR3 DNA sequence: TGCAGTGCTAGAGATCCAGGGCGTCCCTACAATGAGCAGTTCTTC.

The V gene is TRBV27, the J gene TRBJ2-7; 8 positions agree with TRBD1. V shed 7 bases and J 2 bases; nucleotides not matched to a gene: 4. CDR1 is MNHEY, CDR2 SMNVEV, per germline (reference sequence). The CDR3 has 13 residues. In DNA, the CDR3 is TGTGCCAGCAAAAGGACAGGGCCCTACGAGCAGTACTTC. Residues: CASKRTGPYEQYF.

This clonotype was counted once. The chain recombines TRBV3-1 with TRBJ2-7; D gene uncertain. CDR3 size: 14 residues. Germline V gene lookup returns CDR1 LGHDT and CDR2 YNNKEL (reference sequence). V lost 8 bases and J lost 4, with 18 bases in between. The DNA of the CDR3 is TGTGCCAGCTCCCCCCCGCCTAAACTATACGAGCAGTACTTC. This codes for CASSPPPKLYEQYF.

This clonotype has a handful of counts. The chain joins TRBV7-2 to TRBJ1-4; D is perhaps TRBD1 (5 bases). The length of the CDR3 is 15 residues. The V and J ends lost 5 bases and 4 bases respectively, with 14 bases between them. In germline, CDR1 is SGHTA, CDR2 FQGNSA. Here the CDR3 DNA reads TGTGCCAGCAGCCCCCCGGGGCAGCTTAATGAAAAACTGTTTTTT. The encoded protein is CASSPPGQLNEKLFF.

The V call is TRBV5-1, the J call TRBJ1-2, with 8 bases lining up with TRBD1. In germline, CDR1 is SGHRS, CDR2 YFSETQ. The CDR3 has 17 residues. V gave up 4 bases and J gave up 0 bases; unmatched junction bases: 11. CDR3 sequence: CASSVTGTGAANYGYTF. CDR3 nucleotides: TGCGCCAGCAGCGTGACCGGGACAGGAGCTGCTAACTATGGCTACACCTTC.

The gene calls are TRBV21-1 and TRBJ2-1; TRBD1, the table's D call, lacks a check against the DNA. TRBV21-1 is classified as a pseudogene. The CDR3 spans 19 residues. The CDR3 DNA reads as TGTGCCAGCAACCAACCGGGACAGGGACTAATGGTATTGTGCAATGAGCAGTTCTTC. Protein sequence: CASNQPGQGLMVLCNEQFF.